Presented here are 9 T cell receptor beta chains from one specimen sequenced in a study of CD8 T cells in Susac syndrome. When the RNA was reverse transcribed, random hexamers were used with an input of roughly 0.45 to 1 ug. One entry per CDR3 protein, called by TCRdb with MiXCR from the immunoSEQ multiplex PCR reads. The sample lists 150,000 to 200,000 distinct CDR3 sequences, approximately 93% occurring once. What was sequenced was CD4+ T cells from PBMCs. The receptor source for this set is a human donor with multiple sclerosis.

This chain uses TRBV12-3 or TRBV12-4 with TRBJ1-5; TRBD1 is a possible D gene (5 bases). The CDR3 sequence is 16 residues long. Trimming stripped 5 bases from V and 7 bases from J, with 21 bases between. The CDR3 sequence: CASSHSGGGGRQPQHF. In DNA, the CDR3 is TGTGCCAGCAGTCATAGCGGGGGAGGCGGCAGACAGCCCCAGCATTTT.

The chain is built from TRBV27 and TRBJ2-7; 9 positions match TRBD1. V lost 8 bases and J lost 2; bases outside the gene matches: 4. CDR3 size: 13 residues. The germline V gene encodes CDR1 MNHEY and CDR2 SMNVEV (reference sequence). The CDR3: CASGRTGAYEQYF. The CDR3 bases are TGTGCCAGCGGGAGGACAGGGGCCTACGAGCAGTACTTC.

This chain links TRBV28 with TRBJ2-4; a weak D match, TRBD2 (5 bases). Trimming left V 7 bases short and J 0 bases short, with 31 bases between. Germline-derived CDR1 and CDR2 are MDHEN and SYDVKM. CDR3 length equals 21 residues. The CDR3 region is CASTPSGIIRSRLLAKNIQYF. The CDR3 nucleotides read TGTGCCAGCACCCCGTCGGGGATAATTAGATCCCGACTCCTAGCCAAAAACATTCAGTACTTC. Combining the CDR3 with reference TRBV28 and TRBJ2-4 gives the whole variable domain DVKVTQSSRYLVKRTGEKVFLECVQDMDHENMFWYRQDPGLGLRLIYFSYDVKMKEKGDIPEGYSVSREKKERFSLILESASTNQTSMYLCASTPSGIIRSRLLAKNIQYFGAGTRLSVL.

This chain connects TRBV12-3 or TRBV12-4 to TRBJ2-7; possibly TRBD2 for D (7 bases). Trimming removed 5 bases from V and 4 bases from J, with 21 bases in between. CDR3 size: 16 residues. DNA of the CDR3: TGTGCCAGCAGTCCTCTTGGGGCGGGGGCCAATTACGAGCAGTACTTC. It is translated as CASSPLGAGANYEQYF.

CDR3 sequence reads: CASSLLDRDNSPLHF. For the CDR3, the DNA is TGTGCCAGCAGTTTACTCGACAGGGATAATTCACCCCTCCACTTT. The chain uses TRBV27 and TRBJ1-6, with 7 bases lining up with TRBD1. The V gene end was trimmed by 2 bases and the J gene end by 5 bases; junction bases not matched to a gene: 3. The germline V gene has CDR1 MNHEY and CDR2 SMNVEV (reference sequence). The CDR3 has 15 amino acids.

V and J are TRBV10-2 and TRBJ2-5; a weak D match, TRBD2 (7 bases). Germline-derived CDR1 and CDR2 are WSHSY and SAAADI. The CDR3 covers 15 residues. V lost 6 bases and J 4 bases, leaving 18 bases between the germline ends. This CDR3 reads CASSDPGGAGETQYF. The CDR3 coding sequence is TGCGCCAGCAGCGATCCGGGGGGCGCGGGAGAGACCCAGTACTTC.

J is TRBJ2-7 and V is TRBV10-3; D is undetermined. The CDR3 sequence is 13 residues long. The V end lost 4 bases, the J end lost 3 bases, and 10 bases lay between the germline ends. CDR1 is ENHRY, CDR2 SYGVKD, per germline. Here the CDR3 reads CAISASTDYEQYF. The CDR3 bases are TGTGCCATCAGTGCCTCTACGGACTACGAGCAGTACTTC.

The J gene is TRBJ1-2, the V gene TRBV28; 9 bases are shared with TRBD1. Germline CDR1 and CDR2: MDHEN and SYDVKM. The ends lost 6 bases at V and 4 bases at J; junction bases unmatched: 12. CDR3 size: 16 residues. CDR3 sequence (DNA): TGTGCCAGCAGGCCAACCGACAGGGGGAAGTTCTATGGCTACACCTTC. Its protein is CASRPTDRGKFYGYTF.

This chain links TRBV20-1 with TRBJ2-5; the D is unclear. V was shortened by 6 bases and J by 3 bases, with 5 bases between the two germline ends. The CDR3 runs to 10 residues. Per germline, CDR1 DFQATT and CDR2 SNEGSKA (reference sequence). CDR3 coding DNA: TGCAGTGCCGTGAAAGAGACCCAGTACTTC. It specifies CSAVKETQYF.